The 4 T cell receptor beta chains reported below all come from one sample, sequenced in a study of preoperative IRX-2 immunotherapy in early breast cancer. Produced via immunoSEQ multiplex PCR; TCRdb's table is partial and in-frame only. The top ten clones hold about 30% of a sample with 24,000 or so clones, around nine tenths of them seen once. Treatment noted: preoperative locoregional IRX-2 cytokine immunotherapy. The material sequenced was tumor tissue, taken after IRX-2 immunotherapy. The receptors were sampled from a human donor with breast cancer.

The CDR3 loop reads CASSPGDRPNTEAFF. The DNA of the CDR3 is TGTGCCAGCAGCCCGGGGGACAGGCCGAACACTGAAGCTTTCTTT. This sequence joins TRBV7-2 and TRBJ1-1, with 8 bases lining up with TRBD1. V was clipped by 5 bases and J by 1 base; unmatched bases: 6. Germline V gives CDR1 SGHTA, CDR2 FQGNSA. The CDR3 contains 15 residues.

The chain has TRBV29-1 and TRBJ1-1, with D unclear. The CDR3 is 12 amino acids. Germline CDR1 SQVTM, CDR2 ANQGSEA. The V and J ends lost 8 bases and 0 bases respectively, with 10 bases between them. CDR3 DNA: TGCAGCTCGAACAGATTGAACACTGAAGCTTTCTTT. This translates into CSSNRLNTEAFF.

This chain links TRBV5-8 with TRBJ1-5; TRBD1 is a possible D gene (6 bases). Germline V gives CDR1 SGHTS, CDR2 YDEGEE. The CDR3 totals 18 residues. V lost 4 bases, J lost 1 base, and 21 bases lay in between. The CDR3 nucleotides read TGTGCCAGCAGCCTGGGACACGACGCCCAGGGAAGCAATCAGCCCCAGCATTTT. Its protein is CASSLGHDAQGSNQPQHF.

The V call is TRBV18, the J call TRBJ1-2; 12 bases agree with TRBD1. In germline, CDR1 is KGHSH, CDR2 LQKENI. Trimming cost V 2 bases and J 4 bases; bases outside gene matches: 2. The CDR3 totals 15 residues. CDR3 protein: CASSPGDRGLYGYTF. In DNA form, the CDR3 reads TGTGCCAGCTCACCAGGGGACAGGGGGCTCTATGGCTACACCTTC.